This T cell receptor (beta chain) was documented in a study of cytomegalovirus exposure and HLA in healthy donors. The donors were part of the roughly 130-subject validation cohort, which stood apart from the roughly 730-subject first cohort. Clones were sequenced by immunoSEQ multiplex PCR, and TCRdb holds only the in-frame ones, with some missing. Of roughly 140,000 clones listed, 80% to 90% are singletons. This clone occurred once. What it binds is unknown. The CDR3 runs to 15 residues. V was shortened by 4 bases and J by 3 bases, with 16 bases between the two germline ends. Germline V CDR1 and CDR2: LGHNA, YNFKEQ. Study-level points and caveats: One later analysis, an examination of the 90 to 150 validation repertoires, found that first-cohort TCR clusters tended to co-occur in them. Reports described diagnosis of cytomegalovirus status by the classifier as highly specific and sensitive. The study put 150 or so TCR beta chains on its list as cytomegalovirus-associated.

Sequencing was performed on PBMCs. The origin of this receptor is a woman between 18 and 29 years old in good health and CMV-seropositive. V gene TRBV4-2 combines with J gene TRBJ2-7, with D perhaps matching TRBD2 (5 bases). Here the CDR3 DNA reads TGTGCCAGCAGCCCGTTAGCGAGTGGGATCTACGAGCAGTACTTC. Amino acid sequence: CASSPLASGIYEQYF.